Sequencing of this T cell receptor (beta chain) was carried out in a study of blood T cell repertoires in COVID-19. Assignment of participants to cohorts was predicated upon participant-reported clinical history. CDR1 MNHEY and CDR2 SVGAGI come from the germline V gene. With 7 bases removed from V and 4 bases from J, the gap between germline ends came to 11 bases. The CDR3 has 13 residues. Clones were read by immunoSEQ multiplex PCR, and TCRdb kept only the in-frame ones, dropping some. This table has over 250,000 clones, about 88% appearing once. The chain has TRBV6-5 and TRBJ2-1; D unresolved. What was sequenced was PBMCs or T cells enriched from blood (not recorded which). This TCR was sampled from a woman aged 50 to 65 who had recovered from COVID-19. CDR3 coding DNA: TGTGCCAGCACCAGGTCCCAATACAATGAGCAGTTCTTC. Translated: CASTRSQYNEQFF.